This TCR beta chain derives from a study of T and B cells in COVID-19 patients. Study results and caveats: Sorted SARS-CoV-2-responsive or tetramer+ T cells and CD4+, regulatory and CD8+ subsets were not yet sequenced. In COVID-19 patients, T cell receptor beta variable and joining gene use was reportedly strongly skewed. At recovery TRB diversity and richness exceeded healthy donors, after highly clonal active COVID-19 repertoires.

By frequency in the sample, this clonotype is medium-sized. Antigen: not known. CDR3 size: 15 residues. J was trimmed by 7 bases and V by 5 bases; bases with no gene match: 10. TRB was amplified from about 250-500 ng of blood genomic DNA. BIOMED2 TRB-A/B primer pools were used in multiplex TRB PCR. TCRdb reprocessed the multiplex PCR reads with MiXCR, giving one entry per CDR3 protein. Among around 6,500 distinct CDR3 sequences listed, about 30% were seen once. This chain connects TRBV12-3 or TRBV12-4 to TRBJ2-1; 8 bases are shared with TRBD2. The TCR sequence derives from a human donor with active COVID-19. Sequencing used blood. In DNA form, the CDR3 reads TGTGCCAGCAGTCCCCCGGGACTAGTGCGGAATGAGCAGTTCTTC. Translation gives CASSPPGLVRNEQFF.